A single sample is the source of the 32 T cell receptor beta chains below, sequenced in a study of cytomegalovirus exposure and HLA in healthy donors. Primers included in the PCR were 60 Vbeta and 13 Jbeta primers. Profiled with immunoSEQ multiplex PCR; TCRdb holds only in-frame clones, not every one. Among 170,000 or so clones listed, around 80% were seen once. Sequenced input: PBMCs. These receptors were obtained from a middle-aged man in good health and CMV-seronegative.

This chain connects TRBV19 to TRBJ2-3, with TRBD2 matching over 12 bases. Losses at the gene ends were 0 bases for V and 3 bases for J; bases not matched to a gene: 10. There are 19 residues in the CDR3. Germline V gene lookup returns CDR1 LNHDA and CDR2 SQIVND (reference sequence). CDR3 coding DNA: TGTGCCAGTAGTATAGATCTCCCTAGCGGGAGGGCCATAACAGATACGCAGTATTTT. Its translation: CASSIDLPSGRAITDTQYF.

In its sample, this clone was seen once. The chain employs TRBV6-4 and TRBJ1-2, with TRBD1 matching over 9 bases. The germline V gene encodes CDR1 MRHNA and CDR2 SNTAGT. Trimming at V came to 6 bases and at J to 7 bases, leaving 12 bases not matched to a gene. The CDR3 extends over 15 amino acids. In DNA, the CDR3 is TGTGCCAGCAGCACTGACGTACAGGGGGCTCGTGGCTACACCTTC. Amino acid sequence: CASSTDVQGARGYTF.

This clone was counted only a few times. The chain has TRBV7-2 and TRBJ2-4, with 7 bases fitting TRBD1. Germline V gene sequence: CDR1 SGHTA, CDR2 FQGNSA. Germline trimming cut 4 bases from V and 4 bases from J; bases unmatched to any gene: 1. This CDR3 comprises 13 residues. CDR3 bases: TGTGCCAGCAGCTCGGGACAGAAAAACATTCAGTACTTC. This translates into CASSSGQKNIQYF.

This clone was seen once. The CDR3 DNA is TGTGCCAGCAGTCTTGGACAGCAGAACACTGAAGCTTTCTTT. It encodes CASSLGQQNTEAFF. The chain uses TRBV6-6 and TRBJ1-1, with D tentatively TRBD1 (6 bases). The CDR3 is 14 residues long. Trimming left V 5 bases short and J 1 base short, with 11 bases between. Germline-derived CDR1 and CDR2 are MNHNY and SVGAGI (reference sequence).

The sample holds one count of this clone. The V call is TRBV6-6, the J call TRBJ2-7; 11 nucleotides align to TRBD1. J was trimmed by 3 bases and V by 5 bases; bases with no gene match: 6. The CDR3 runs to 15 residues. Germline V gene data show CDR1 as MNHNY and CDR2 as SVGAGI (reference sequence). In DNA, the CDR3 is TGTGCCAGCAGTCCCGGACAGGGGGCTAACTACGAGCAGTACTTC. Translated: CASSPGQGANYEQYF.

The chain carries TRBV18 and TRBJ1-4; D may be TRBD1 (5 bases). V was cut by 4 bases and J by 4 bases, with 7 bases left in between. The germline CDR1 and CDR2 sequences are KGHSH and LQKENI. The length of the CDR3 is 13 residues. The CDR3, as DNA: TGTGCCAGCTCACAGGGGTTTAATGAAAAACTGTTTTTT. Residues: CASSQGFNEKLFF.

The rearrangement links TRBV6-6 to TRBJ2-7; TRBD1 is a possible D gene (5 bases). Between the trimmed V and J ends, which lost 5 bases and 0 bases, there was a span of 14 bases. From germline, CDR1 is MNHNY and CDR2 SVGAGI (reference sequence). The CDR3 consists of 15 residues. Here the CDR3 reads CASSPRQRGSYEQYF. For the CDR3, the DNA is TGTGCCAGCAGTCCCAGACAAAGGGGCTCCTACGAGCAGTACTTC.

CDR3 in DNA: TGTGCCTGGAGTGTGGACAGGGCCGGAGCCGGGGAGCTGTTTTTT. Amino acid sequence: CAWSVDRAGAGELFF. The chain carries TRBV30 and TRBJ2-2, with 8 bases aligning to TRBD1. The length of the CDR3 is 15 residues. CDR1 is GTSNPN and CDR2 is SVGIG in the germline V gene (reference sequence). The V gene end was trimmed by 0 bases and the J gene end by 6 bases; junction bases not matched to a gene: 6.

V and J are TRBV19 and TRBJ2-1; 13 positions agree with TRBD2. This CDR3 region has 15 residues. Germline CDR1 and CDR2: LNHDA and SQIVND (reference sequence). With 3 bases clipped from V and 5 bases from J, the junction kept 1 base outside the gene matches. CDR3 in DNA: TGTGCCAGTAGTATGGGGACTAGCGGGAACAATGAGCAGTTCTTC. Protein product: CASSMGTSGNNEQFF.

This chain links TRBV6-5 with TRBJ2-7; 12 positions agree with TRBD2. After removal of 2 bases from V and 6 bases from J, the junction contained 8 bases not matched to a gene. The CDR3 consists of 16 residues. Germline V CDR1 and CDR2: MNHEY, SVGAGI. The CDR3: CASSYTGLAGKFEQYF. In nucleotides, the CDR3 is TGTGCCAGCAGTTACACCGGACTAGCGGGAAAGTTCGAGCAGTACTTC.

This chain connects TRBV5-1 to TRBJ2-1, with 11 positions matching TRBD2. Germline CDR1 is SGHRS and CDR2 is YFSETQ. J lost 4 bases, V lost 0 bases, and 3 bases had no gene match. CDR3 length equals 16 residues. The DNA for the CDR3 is TGCGCCAGCAGCTTGGCCCGACTAGCGGGATACAATGAGCAGTTCTTC. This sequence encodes CASSLARLAGYNEQFF. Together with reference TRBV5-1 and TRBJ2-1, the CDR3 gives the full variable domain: KAGVTQTPRYLIKTRGQQVTLSCSPISGHRSVSWYQQTPGQGLQFLFEYFSETQRNKGNFPGRFSGRQFSNSRSEMNVSTLELGDSALYLCASSLARLAGYNEQFFGPGTRLTVL.

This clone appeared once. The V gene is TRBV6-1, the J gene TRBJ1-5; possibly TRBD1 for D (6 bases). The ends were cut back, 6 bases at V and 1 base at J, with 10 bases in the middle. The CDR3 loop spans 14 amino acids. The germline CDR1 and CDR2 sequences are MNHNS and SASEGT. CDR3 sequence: CASSFDRSNQPQHF. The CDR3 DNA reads TGTGCCAGCAGCTTCGACAGGAGCAATCAGCCCCAGCATTTT.

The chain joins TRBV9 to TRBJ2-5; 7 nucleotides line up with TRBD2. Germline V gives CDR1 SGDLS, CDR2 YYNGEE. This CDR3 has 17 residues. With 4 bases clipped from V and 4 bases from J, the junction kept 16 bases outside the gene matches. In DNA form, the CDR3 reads TGTGCCAGCAGCTTGGATTTAGCGGGTCTTGGGGGAGAGACCCAGTACTTC. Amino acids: CASSLDLAGLGGETQYF. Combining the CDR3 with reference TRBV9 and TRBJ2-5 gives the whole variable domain DSGVTQTPKHLITATGQRVTLRCSPRSGDLSVYWYQQSLDQGLQFLIQYYNGEERAKGNILERFSAQQFPDLHSELNLSSLELGDSALYFCASSLDLAGLGGETQYFGPGTRLLVL.

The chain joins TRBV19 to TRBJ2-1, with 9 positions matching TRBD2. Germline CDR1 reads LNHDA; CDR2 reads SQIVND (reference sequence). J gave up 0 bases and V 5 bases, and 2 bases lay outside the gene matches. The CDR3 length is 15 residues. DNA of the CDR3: TGTGCCAGTAGTGCGCGGGGGGGCTCCTACAATGAGCAGTTCTTC. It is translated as CASSARGGSYNEQFF.

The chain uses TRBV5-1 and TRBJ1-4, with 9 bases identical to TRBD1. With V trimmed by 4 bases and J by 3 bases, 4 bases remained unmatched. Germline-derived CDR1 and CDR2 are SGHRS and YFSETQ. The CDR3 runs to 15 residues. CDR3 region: CASSRTGAPNEKLFF. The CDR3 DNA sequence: TGCGCCAGCAGCCGGACAGGGGCGCCTAATGAAAAACTGTTTTTT.

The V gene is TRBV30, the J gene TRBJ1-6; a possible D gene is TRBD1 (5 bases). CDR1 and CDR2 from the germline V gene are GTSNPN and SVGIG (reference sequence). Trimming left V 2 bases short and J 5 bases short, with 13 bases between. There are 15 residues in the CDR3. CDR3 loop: CAWSQRRGDNSPLHF. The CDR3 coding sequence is TGTGCCTGGAGTCAGAGGCGGGGGGATAATTCACCCCTCCACTTT.

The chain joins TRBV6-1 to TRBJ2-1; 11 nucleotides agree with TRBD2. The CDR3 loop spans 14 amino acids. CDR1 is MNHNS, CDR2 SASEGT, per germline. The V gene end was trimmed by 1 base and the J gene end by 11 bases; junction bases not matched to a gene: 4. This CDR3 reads CASSEGGLAEKQFF. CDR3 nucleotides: TGTGCCAGCAGTGAAGGGGGACTAGCGGAGAAGCAGTTCTTC.

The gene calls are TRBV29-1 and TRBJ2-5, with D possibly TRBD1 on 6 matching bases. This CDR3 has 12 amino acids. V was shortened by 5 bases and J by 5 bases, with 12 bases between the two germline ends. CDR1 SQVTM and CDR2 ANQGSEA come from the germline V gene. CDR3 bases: TGCAGCGTTACGAACAGGGCGGAGACCCAGTACTTC. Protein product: CSVTNRAETQYF.

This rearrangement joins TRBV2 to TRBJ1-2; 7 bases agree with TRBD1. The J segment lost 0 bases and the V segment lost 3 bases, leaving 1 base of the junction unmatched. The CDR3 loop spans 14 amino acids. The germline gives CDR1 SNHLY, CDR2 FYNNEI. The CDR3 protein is CASSDQGANYGYTF. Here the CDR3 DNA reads TGTGCCAGCAGTGATCAGGGGGCTAACTATGGCTACACCTTC.

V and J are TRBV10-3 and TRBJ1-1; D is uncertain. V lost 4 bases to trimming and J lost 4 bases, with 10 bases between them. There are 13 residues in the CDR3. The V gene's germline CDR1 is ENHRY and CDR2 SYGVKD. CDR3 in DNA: TGTGCCATCAGTGGCACGGAGGGCACTGAAGCTTTCTTT. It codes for CAISGTEGTEAFF.

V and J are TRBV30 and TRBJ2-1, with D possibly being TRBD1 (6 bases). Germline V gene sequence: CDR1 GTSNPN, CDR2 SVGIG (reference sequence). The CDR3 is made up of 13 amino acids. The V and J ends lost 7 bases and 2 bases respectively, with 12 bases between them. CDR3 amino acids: CAFTGSPYNEQFF. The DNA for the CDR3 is TGTGCCTTTACAGGGTCCCCCTACAATGAGCAGTTCTTC. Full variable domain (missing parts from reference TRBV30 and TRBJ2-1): SQTIHQWPATLVQPVGSPLSLECTVEGTSNPNLYWYRQAAGRGLQLLFYSVGIGQISSEVPQNLSASRPQDRQFILSSKKLLLSDSGFYLCAFTGSPYNEQFFGPGTRLTVL.

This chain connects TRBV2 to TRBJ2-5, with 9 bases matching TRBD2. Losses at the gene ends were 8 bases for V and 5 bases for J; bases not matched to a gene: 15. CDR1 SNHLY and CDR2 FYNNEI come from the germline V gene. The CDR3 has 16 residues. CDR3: CASQTPDSGGRETQYF. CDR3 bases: TGTGCCAGCCAAACCCCTGACAGCGGGGGGCGCGAGACCCAGTACTTC.

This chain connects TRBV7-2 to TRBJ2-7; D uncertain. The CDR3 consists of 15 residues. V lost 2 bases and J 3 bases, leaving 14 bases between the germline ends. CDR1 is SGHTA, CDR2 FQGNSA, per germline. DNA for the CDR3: TGTGCCAGCAGCTTAAAAGCGACCGGCGGCTACGAGCAGTACTTC. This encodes CASSLKATGGYEQYF. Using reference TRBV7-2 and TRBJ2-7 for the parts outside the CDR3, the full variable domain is GAGVSQSPSNKVTEKGKDVELRCDPISGHTALYWYRQSLGQGLEFLIYFQGNSAPDKSGLPSDRFSAERTGGSVSTLTIQRTQQEDSAVYLCASSLKATGGYEQYFGPGTRLTVT.

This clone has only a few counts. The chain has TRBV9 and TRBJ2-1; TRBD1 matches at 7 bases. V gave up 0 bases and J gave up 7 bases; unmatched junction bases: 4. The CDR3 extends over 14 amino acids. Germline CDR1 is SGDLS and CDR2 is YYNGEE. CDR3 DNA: TGTGCCAGCAGCGTAGGGGGACAGAGGAATGAGCAGTTCTTC. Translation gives CASSVGGQRNEQFF.

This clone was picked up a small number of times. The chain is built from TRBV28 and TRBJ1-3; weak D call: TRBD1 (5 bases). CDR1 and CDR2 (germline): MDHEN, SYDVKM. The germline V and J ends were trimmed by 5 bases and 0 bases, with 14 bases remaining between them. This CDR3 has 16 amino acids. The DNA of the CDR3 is TGTGCCAGCAGTCCACGACAGCGTGCCTCTGGAAACACCATATATTTT. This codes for CASSPRQRASGNTIYF. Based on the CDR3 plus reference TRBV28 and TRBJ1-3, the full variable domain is DVKVTQSSRYLVKRTGEKVFLECVQDMDHENMFWYRQDPGLGLRLIYFSYDVKMKEKGDIPEGYSVSREKKERFSLILESASTNQTSMYLCASSPRQRASGNTIYFGEGSWLTVV.

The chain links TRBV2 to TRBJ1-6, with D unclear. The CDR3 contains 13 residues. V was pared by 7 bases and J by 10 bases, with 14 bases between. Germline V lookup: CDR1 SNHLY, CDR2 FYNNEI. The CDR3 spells CASNGERKSPLHF. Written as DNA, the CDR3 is TGTGCCAGCAACGGGGAACGGAAATCACCCCTCCACTTT. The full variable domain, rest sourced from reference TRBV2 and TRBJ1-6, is EPEVTQTPSHQVTQMGQEVILRCVPISNHLYFYWYRQILGQKVEFLVSFYNNEISEKSEIFDDQFSVERPDGSNFTLKIRSTKLEDSAMYFCASNGERKSPLHFGNGTRLTVT.

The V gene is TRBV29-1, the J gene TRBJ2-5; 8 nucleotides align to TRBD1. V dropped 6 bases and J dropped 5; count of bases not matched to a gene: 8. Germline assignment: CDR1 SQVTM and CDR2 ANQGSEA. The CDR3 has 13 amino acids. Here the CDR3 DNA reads TGCAGCGTAATTACAGGGGGGTCGGAGACCCAGTACTTC. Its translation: CSVITGGSETQYF.

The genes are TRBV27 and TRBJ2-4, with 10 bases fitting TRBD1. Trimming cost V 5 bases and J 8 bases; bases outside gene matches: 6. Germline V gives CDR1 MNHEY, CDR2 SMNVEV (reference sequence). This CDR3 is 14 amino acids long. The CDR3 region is CASSPRTGGDIQYF. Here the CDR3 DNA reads TGTGCCAGCAGTCCACGGACAGGGGGAGACATTCAGTACTTC.

The CDR3 loop reads CASSQGTAQETQYF. The CDR3 DNA follows: TGTGCCAGCAGCCAAGGAACAGCCCAAGAGACCCAGTACTTC. V and J are TRBV14 and TRBJ2-5; no firm D call. Germline V gene sequence: CDR1 SGHDN, CDR2 FVKESK. The CDR3 runs to 14 residues. Trimming took 1 base from V and 1 from J, leaving 7 bases between them.

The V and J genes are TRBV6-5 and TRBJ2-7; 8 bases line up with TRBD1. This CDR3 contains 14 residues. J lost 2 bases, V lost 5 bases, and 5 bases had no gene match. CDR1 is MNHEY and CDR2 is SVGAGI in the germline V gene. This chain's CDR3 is CASSRQQGAYEQYF. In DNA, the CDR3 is TGTGCCAGCAGTAGACAACAGGGGGCCTACGAGCAGTACTTC.

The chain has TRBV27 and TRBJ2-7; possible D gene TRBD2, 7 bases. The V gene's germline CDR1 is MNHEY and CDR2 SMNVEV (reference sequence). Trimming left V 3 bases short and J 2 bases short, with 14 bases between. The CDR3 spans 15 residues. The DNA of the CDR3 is TGTGCCAGCAGTTTTAAGGGAGGGGGGCCCTACGAGCAGTACTTC. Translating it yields CASSFKGGGPYEQYF.

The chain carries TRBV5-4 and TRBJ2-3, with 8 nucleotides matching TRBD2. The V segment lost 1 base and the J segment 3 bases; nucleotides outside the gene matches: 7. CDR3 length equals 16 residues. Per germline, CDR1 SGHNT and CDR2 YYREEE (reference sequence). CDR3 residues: CASSLKRESFTDTQYF. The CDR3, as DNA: TGTGCCAGCAGCTTGAAGCGGGAGTCATTTACAGATACGCAGTATTTT.